This entry features one T cell receptor beta chain sequence. What it recognizes is unknown. V was pared by 4 bases and J by 7 bases, with 13 bases of the junction left unmatched. This CDR3 comprises 17 residues. In germline, CDR1 is LGHDT, CDR2 YNNKEL (reference sequence). This sample stems from a study of regulatory T cells in long-lasting Graves disease. Study-wide points: TRBV28, TRBJ1-2 and TRBJ2-5 were segments that persistent disease favored. Sample size was small, which may have lowered accuracy.

Library construction for TCR beta used iRepertoire HTBI primers and Arm-PCR of CDR3 regions. Each CDR3 protein is one row after TCRdb ran MiXCR on the multiplex PCR reads. The sample has roughly 350,000 distinct CDR3 sequences; roughly 16% are singletons. Time point here: newly diagnosed GD, antithyroid drugs for less than 3 months. Generation of the TCR library employed RNA extracted from PBMCs. Enrollment of patients was through an endocrinology department in Xi'an, China. The data also belong to a second study, concerning T cells in Graves' hyperthyroidism and ophthalmopathy. That publication notes: HTBI primers were employed in a first-round RT-PCR of the TCR CDR3.

This chain connects TRBV3-1 to TRBJ1-6; TRBD1 agrees at 7 bases. The sequence derives from a woman in her late teens or twenties with Graves disease. The sequencing here drew on peripheral blood mononuclear cells (PBMCs), taken at new diagnosis, from a patient treated with antithyroid drugs. The CDR3 reads CASSPPSGGERNSPLHF. DNA of the CDR3: TGTGCCAGCAGCCCCCCCTCAGGGGGGGAAAGGAATTCACCCCTCCACTTT.